This TCR beta chain was obtained from a study of shared clonotypes between healthy human individuals. Study details: In total, the donors were two women and a few men aged 18 to 49. Study-wide results and limits: Larger estimated richness was generally recorded for naive subsets relative to memory subsets. An anticipated effect of sequencing depth on clonotype sharing among donors was recognized.

About this clone itself: Its antigen is currently unknown.

Profiled with immunoSEQ multiplex PCR; TCRdb holds only in-frame clones, not every one. Among over 2 million clones listed, about 94% were seen once. Germline V lookup: CDR1 SQVTM, CDR2 ANQGSEA. Trimming cost V 6 bases and J 1 base, with 9 bases left between them. The CDR3 is 13 residues long. CD8 cells regarded as naive lacked CD45RO, were positively chosen for CCR7, and omitted terminally differentiated effector memory CD45RA+ cells. Adult donors, all healthy and HIV-negative, had no recent acute infections or vaccinations. The sequencing sample was made of naive CD8+ T cells sorted from blood. The sequence came from a man aged 18-30 years in good health. This rearrangement joins TRBV29-1 to TRBJ2-2; D gene uncertain. DNA of the CDR3: TGCAGCGTAAAGGACCAGAACACCGGGGAGCTGTTTTTT. Protein sequence: CSVKDQNTGELFF.